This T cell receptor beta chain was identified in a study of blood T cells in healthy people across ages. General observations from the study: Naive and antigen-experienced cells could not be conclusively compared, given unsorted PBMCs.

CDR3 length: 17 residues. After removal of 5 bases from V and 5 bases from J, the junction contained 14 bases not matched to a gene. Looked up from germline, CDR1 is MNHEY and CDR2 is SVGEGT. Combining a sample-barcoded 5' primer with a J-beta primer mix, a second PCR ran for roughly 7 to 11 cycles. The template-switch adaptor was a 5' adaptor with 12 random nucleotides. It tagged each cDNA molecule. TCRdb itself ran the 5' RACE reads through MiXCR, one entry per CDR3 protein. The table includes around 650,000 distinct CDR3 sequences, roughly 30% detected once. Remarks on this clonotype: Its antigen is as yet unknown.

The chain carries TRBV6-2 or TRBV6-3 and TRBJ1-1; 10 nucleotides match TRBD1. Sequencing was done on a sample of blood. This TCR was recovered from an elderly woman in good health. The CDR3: CASSRDRGSRGQTEAFF. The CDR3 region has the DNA TGTGCCAGCAGTCGGGACAGGGGCAGTCGCGGACAAACTGAAGCTTTCTTT.